This T cell receptor (beta chain) was documented in a study of cytomegalovirus exposure and HLA in healthy donors. Study conclusions and caveats: First-cohort TCR clusters tended to co-occur in the roughly 130 validation repertoires, a later analysis found. The study listed roughly 160 cytomegalovirus-associated TCR beta chains. Most TCR sequences were uncommon, yet certain public TCRs appeared in many donors.

To note about this clone: What it binds is not known.

Donors were drawn from the approximately 130-subject validation cohort, separate from the roughly 670-subject first cohort. Sequencing was performed with immunoSEQ multiplex PCR; in TCRdb, only in-frame clones are kept and a portion is missing. This sample has some 150,000 clones, with around 84% found just once. The sequenced material came from PBMCs. This receptor was obtained from a human donor in good health.

The CDR3 DNA sequence: TGCGCCAGCAGCTTACAGGGTGTAGCTGAAGCTTTCTTT. It is translated as CASSLQGVAEAFF. This rearrangement joins TRBV5-1 to TRBJ1-1; D perhaps matches TRBD1 (6 bases). CDR3 length equals 13 residues. V was cut by 2 bases and J by 6 bases, with 11 bases left in between. In germline, CDR1 is SGHRS, CDR2 YFSETQ.